The clone carrying this T cell receptor (beta chain) was observed a handful of times. Unique molecular identifiers were included in an RNA-based 3' RACE TCR library. TCRdb re-called the 3' RACE reads with MiXCR, one entry per CDR3 protein. The repertoire includes more than 75,000 distinct CDR3 sequences, about 6.3% of them detected once, and roughly 1% sits in the top ten. The data belong to a study of HIV-infected children after antiretroviral therapy interruption. There are 15 residues in the CDR3. Germline V gene data show CDR1 as SGHTA and CDR2 as FQGNSA. Deletions cut 5 bases from V and 0 bases from J, with 11 bases between. Treatment reported: PENTA 11 planned treatment interruption arm or continuous ART arm.

The origin of this receptor is a pool of human donors with HIV. Sequencing used CD45RA+ CD4+ T cells from PBMCs, pooled from several time points, obtained from a donor given antiretroviral therapy, either interrupted or continuous. As for subset: naive CD4+ CD45RA+ CD45RO- T cells. The chain employs TRBV7-2 and TRBJ2-1, with D perhaps TRBD2 (6 bases). In DNA form, the CDR3 reads TGTGCCAGCAGCAATAGCGGTAGCTCCTACAATGAGCAGTTCTTC. Protein sequence: CASSNSGSSYNEQFF.